These T cell receptor beta chains were read from a single sample in a study of T cell responses to AZD1222 COVID-19 vaccine. Assay: immunoSEQ multiplex PCR; the TCRdb copy retains only in-frame clones and omits some. This sample carries some 120,000 clones, more than 85% of them seen once, and the ten largest clones take 0.75% to 0.95%. The sample here was peripheral blood, taken on day 0 of AZD1222 vaccination. Every receptor here comes from an adult in good health. Both conserved end residues are part of each CDR3. Fields, in order: D gene, V gene, J gene, CDR3 length, clone size, CDR3 protein. D genes are given only for firm matches. A clone size is listed for some rows: how often the clone was seen (once, few, many), or a class if it is expanded.

>TRBD1|TRBV6-5|TRBJ2-7|15|NA
CASSYPGQGNYEQYF
>TRBD1|TRBV18|TRBJ1-2|13|NA
CASSPTGNYGYTF
>NA|TRBV19|TRBJ2-2|15|NA
CASSIAAGSNGELFF
>NA|TRBV29-1|TRBJ1-1|15|NA
CSVLRHRGPHTEAFF
>NA|TRBV10-1|TRBJ1-2|12|NA
CASSDGDYGYTF
>TRBD1|TRBV19|TRBJ1-1|13|NA
CASSIVGGGEAFF
>NA|TRBV6-6|TRBJ1-5|16|NA
CASATKGQPSNQPQHF
>TRBD1|TRBV30|TRBJ1-1|13|NA
CAWRGQGEGEAFF
>TRBD1|TRBV2|TRBJ1-2|14|NA
CASNSRDRVDGYTF
>NA|TRBV5-1|TRBJ2-1|14|NA
CASSLGPSSNEQFF
>NA|TRBV25-1|TRBJ1-2|13|few
CASSERAEGGYTF
>NA|TRBV7-8|TRBJ2-2|14|once
CASSLALSTGELFF
>NA|TRBV5-6|TRBJ1-6|16|NA
CASTKTRVFGNSPLHF
>NA|TRBV2|TRBJ1-5|14|NA
CASEQGGSNQPQHF
>TRBD1|TRBV29-1|TRBJ1-2|13|NA
CSVEPWDSPGYTF
>NA|TRBV4-1|TRBJ2-3|16|NA
CASSHLKGGFGDTQYF
>NA|TRBV9|TRBJ1-6|17|NA
CASSVGQGRSYNSPLHF
>NA|TRBV7-2|TRBJ1-1|15|NA
CASSPLRGEGTEAFF
>NA|TRBV27|TRBJ1-3|17|few
CASSLGVPSTSGNTIYF
>TRBD1|TRBV6-5|TRBJ1-1|14|NA
CASSDSGGDTEAFF
>TRBD1|TRBV6-5|TRBJ1-2|14|once
CASSLGQGGSGYTF
>TRBD1|TRBV6-5|TRBJ1-1|13|NA
CASRGQRRTEAFF
>NA|TRBV29-1|TRBJ2-1|14|NA
CSVHLPSSYNEQFF
>NA|TRBV4-1|TRBJ1-3|16|once
CASSHPGADFGNTIYF
>NA|TRBV19|TRBJ2-1|14|once
CASSIGGPYNEQFF
>NA|TRBV3-1/TRBV3-2|TRBJ1-3|17|NA
CASSQVSILHSGNTIYF
>NA|TRBV5-6|TRBJ2-7|14|NA
CASRFRSSSYEQYF
>NA|TRBV19|TRBJ2-3|15|NA
CASKERGPFTDTQYF
>TRBD1|TRBV9|TRBJ1-2|13|NA
CASSGTGNYGYTF
>NA|TRBV19|TRBJ1-1|16|NA
CASSRTAEPVNTEAFF
>NA|TRBV7-2|TRBJ2-3|13|many
CASSTTSTDTQYF
>NA|TRBV2|TRBJ1-5|12|NA
CASNRDNQPQHF
>TRBD1|TRBV7-9|TRBJ1-1|16|NA
CASSFRRDRVNTEAFF
>TRBD2|TRBV6-5|TRBJ2-3|15|NA
CASSYAGGRDIGQYF
>TRBD2|TRBV2|TRBJ2-3|14|NA
CASSVESREGTQYF
>NA|TRBV27|TRBJ2-3|15|NA
CASSFSLASTDTQYF
>NA|TRBV3-1/TRBV3-2|TRBJ1-2|14|NA
CASSREQGVGGYTF
>TRBD2|TRBV7-9|TRBJ2-5|15|NA
CASSFESREGETQYF
>NA|TRBV7-9|TRBJ1-1|12|NA
CASSWGGSEAFF
>TRBD1|TRBV5-1|TRBJ1-1|14|NA
CASGIGGANTEAFF
>TRBD1|TRBV7-9|TRBJ1-2|16|NA
CASSLEVRDRAYGYTF
>TRBD2|TRBV3-1/TRBV3-2|TRBJ2-5|14|NA
CASSPSGGPETQYF
>NA|TRBV7-9|TRBJ2-5|13|once
CASSLENQETQYF
>TRBD1|TRBV7-6|TRBJ1-2|15|NA
CASSLMGQHYYGYTF
>NA|TRBV19|TRBJ2-7|15|NA
CASSGDNSPTYEQYF
>NA|TRBV5-1|TRBJ1-4|18|NA
CASSLAGETDTRNEKLFF
>TRBD2|TRBV10-2|TRBJ2-1|18|NA
CASRRTSGGTGSYNEQFF
>NA|TRBV14|TRBJ1-5|14|NA
CASSQRTRDQPQHF
>TRBD2|TRBV7-9|TRBJ2-5|16|NA
CASSDPSRGGVETQYF
>TRBD2|TRBV18|TRBJ2-3|14|NA
CASSPVGLGDTQYF
>NA|TRBV19|TRBJ1-1|13|NA
CASSRNWNTEAFF
>NA|TRBV30|TRBJ1-4|12|NA
CAWSGDDEKLFF
>TRBD1|TRBV5-1|TRBJ1-4|16|NA
CASSTGQGWTNEKLFF
>NA|TRBV2|TRBJ1-1|12|NA
CASSAGATEAFF
>NA|TRBV6-5|TRBJ1-2|15|NA
CASSYSAQVSYGYTF
>TRBD1|TRBV6-1|TRBJ1-1|14|NA
CASTRQGALTEAFF
>TRBD1|TRBV19|TRBJ1-5|13|NA
CASSTDRDQPQHF
>NA|TRBV10-3|TRBJ2-5|10|NA
CARKQETQYF